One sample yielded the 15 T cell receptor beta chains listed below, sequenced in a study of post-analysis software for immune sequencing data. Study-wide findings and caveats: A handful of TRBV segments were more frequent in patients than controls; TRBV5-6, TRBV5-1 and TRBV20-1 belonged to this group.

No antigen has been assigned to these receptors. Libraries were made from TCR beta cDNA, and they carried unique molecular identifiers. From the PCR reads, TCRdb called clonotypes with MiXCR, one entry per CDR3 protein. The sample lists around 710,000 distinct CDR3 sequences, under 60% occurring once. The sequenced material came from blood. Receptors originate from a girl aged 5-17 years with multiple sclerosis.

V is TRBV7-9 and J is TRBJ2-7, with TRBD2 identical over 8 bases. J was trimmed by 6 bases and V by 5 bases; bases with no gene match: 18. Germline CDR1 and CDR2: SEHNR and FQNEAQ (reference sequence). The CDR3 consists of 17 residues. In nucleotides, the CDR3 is TGTGCCAGCAGCCGGACTAGCAGGACCACGGGTTTACGCGAGCAGTACTTC. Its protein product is CASSRTSRTTGLREQYF.

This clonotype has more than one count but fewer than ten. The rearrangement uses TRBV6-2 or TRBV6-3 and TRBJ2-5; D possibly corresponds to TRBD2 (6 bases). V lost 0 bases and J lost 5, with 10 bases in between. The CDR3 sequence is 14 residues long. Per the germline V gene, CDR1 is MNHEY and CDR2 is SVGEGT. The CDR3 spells CASSYSRGLETQYF. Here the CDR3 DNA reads TGTGCCAGCAGTTACTCGCGGGGCCTGGAGACCCAGTACTTC.

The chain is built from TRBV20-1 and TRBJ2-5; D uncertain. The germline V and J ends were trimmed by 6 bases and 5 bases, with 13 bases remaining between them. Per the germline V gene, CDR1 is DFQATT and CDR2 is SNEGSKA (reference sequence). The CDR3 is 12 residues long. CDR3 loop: CSAVTISETQYF. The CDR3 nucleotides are TGCAGTGCCGTCACTATTTCGGAGACCCAGTACTTC.

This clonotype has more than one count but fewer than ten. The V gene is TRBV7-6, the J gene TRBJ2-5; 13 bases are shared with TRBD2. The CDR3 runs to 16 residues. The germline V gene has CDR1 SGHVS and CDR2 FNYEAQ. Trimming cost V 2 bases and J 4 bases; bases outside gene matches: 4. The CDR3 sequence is CASSLRTSGSGETQYF. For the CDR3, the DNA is TGTGCCAGCAGCTTACGGACTAGCGGGAGTGGAGAGACCCAGTACTTC.

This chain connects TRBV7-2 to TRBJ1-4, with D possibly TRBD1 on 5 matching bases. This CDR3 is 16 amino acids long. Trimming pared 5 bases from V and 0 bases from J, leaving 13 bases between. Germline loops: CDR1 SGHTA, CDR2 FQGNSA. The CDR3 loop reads CASSPRTHATNEKLFF. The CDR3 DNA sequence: TGTGCCAGCAGCCCTCGGACACATGCAACTAATGAAAAACTGTTTTTT.

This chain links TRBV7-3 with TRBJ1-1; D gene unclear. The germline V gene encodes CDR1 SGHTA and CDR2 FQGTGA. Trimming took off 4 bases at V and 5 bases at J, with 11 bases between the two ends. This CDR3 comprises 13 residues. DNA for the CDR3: TGTGCCAGCAGCTCCTCTAGGGTTACTGAAGCTTTCTTT. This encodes CASSSSRVTEAFF.

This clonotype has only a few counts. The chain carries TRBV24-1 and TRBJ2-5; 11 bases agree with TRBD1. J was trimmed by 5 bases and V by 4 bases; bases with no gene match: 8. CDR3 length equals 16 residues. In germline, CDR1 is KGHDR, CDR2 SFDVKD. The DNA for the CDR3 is TGTGCCACCAGTGACAACGGACAGGGGGCGTGGGAGACCCAGTACTTC. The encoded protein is CATSDNGQGAWETQYF.

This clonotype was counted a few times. The CDR3 nucleotides are TGCGCCAGCAGCACCGGACCGTCGTCCTCCTACGAGCAGTACTTC. Residues: CASSTGPSSSYEQYF. This rearrangement joins TRBV5-1 to TRBJ2-7; D uncertain. The V gene's germline CDR1 is SGHRS and CDR2 YFSETQ. Trimming stripped 4 bases from V and 0 bases from J, with 14 bases between. The CDR3 spans 15 residues. The full variable domain, rest sourced from reference TRBV5-1 and TRBJ2-7, is KAGVTQTPRYLIKTRGQQVTLSCSPISGHRSVSWYQQTPGQGLQFLFEYFSETQRNKGNFPGRFSGRQFSNSRSEMNVSTLELGDSALYLCASSTGPSSSYEQYFGPGTRLTVT.

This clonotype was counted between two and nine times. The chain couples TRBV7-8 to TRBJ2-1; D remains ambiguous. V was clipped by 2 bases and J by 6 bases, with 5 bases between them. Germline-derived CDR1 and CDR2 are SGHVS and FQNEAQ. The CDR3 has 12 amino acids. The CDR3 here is CASSLSSNEQFF. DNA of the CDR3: TGTGCCAGCAGCTTATCTAGCAATGAGCAGTTCTTC.

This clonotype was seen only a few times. The CDR3 DNA is TGCAGTGCAACCCCCGGGACAAATCAAGAGACCCAGTACTTC. It translates to CSATPGTNQETQYF. The chain is built from TRBV20-1 and TRBJ2-5, with a tentative D call TRBD1 (6 bases). V lost 6 bases and J lost 2, with 16 bases in between. The germline V gene has CDR1 DFQATT and CDR2 SNEGSKA (reference sequence). CDR3 size: 14 residues.

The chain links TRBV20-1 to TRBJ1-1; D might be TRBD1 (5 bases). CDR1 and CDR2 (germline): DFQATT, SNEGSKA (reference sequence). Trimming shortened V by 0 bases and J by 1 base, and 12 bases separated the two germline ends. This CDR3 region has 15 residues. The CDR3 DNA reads TGCAGTGCTAGAGATTTCCTACAGGCGAACACTGAAGCTTTCTTT. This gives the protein CSARDFLQANTEAFF.

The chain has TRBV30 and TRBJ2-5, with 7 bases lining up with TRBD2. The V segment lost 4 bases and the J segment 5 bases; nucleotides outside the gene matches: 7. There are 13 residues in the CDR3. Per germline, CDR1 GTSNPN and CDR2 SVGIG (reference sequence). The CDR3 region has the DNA TGTGCCTGGAATTCGGGGGGAGGTGAGACCCAGTACTTC. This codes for CAWNSGGGETQYF.

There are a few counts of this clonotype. CDR3 residues: CASSRGGDGYTF. In DNA, the CDR3 is TGTGCCAGCAGCAGAGGGGGGGATGGCTACACCTTC. The J gene is TRBJ1-2, the V gene TRBV27; perhaps TRBD1 as D (6 bases). CDR1 is MNHEY and CDR2 is SMNVEV in the germline V gene (reference sequence). This CDR3 has 12 amino acids. V dropped 6 bases and J dropped 6 bases, with 11 bases sitting between them.

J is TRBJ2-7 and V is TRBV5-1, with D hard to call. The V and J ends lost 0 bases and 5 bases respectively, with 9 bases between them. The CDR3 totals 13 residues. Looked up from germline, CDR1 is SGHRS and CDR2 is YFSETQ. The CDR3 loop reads CASSLGVGDEQYF. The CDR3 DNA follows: TGCGCCAGCAGCTTGGGGGTGGGCGACGAGCAGTACTTC.

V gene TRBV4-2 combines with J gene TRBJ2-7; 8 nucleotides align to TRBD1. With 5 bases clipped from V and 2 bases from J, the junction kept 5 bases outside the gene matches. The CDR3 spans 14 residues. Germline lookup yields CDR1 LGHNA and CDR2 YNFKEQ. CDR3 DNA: TGTGCCAGCAGCACCCGGACAGGGCCCTACGAGCAGTACTTC. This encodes CASSTRTGPYEQYF.